This T cell receptor beta chain came from a study of low-dose radiotherapy and immunotherapy resistance in tumors. A constant-region primer paired with the V-primer adapter amplified TCRs over about 18 PCR cycles. TCRdb reanalysed the reads using MiXCR and keeps one entry per CDR3 protein. The sample holds tens of thousands of distinct CDR3 sequences, roughly 10% seen once. Trimming cost V 0 bases and J 4 bases; bases outside gene matches: 4. Per the germline V gene, CDR1 is SGHTA and CDR2 is FQGNSA. CDR3 size: 16 residues. This clonotype was counted at least ten times. Time point in this sample: before trial treatment.

The TCR sequence derives from a female donor with ovarian cancer. The chain carries TRBV7-2 and TRBJ2-3; 10 bases line up with TRBD2. Here the sequenced sample was PBMCs, taken before treatment. The DNA of the CDR3 is TGTGCCAGCAGCTTAGCAGCTAGCGGGAGCGCAGATACGCAGTATTTT. Translation: CASSLAASGSADTQYF.